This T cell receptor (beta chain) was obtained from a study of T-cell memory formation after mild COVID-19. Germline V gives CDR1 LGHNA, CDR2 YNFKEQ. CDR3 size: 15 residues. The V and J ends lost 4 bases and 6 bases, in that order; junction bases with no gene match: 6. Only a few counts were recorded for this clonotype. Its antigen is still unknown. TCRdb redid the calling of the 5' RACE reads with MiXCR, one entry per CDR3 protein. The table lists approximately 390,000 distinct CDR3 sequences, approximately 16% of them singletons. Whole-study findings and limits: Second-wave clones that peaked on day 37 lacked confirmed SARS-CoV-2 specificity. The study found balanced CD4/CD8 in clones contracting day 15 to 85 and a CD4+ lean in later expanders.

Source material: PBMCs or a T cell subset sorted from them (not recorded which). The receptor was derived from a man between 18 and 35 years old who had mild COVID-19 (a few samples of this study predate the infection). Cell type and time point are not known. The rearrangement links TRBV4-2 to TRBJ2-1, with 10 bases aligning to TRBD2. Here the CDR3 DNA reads TGTGCCAGCAGCCCCGGAGCGGGGGGGGGCAATGAGCAGTTCTTC. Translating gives CASSPGAGGGNEQFF.